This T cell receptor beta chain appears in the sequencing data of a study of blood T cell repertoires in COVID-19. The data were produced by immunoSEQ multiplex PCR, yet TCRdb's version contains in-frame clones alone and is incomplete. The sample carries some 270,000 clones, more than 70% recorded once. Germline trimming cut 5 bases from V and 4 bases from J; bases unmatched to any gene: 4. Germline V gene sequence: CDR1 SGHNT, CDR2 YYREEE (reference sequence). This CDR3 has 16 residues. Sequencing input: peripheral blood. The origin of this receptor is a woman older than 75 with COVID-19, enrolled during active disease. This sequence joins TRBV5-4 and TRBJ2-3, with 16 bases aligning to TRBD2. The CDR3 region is CASREGTSGGADTQYF. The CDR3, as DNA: TGTGCCAGCAGGGAGGGGACTAGCGGGGGGGCAGATACGCAGTATTTT.